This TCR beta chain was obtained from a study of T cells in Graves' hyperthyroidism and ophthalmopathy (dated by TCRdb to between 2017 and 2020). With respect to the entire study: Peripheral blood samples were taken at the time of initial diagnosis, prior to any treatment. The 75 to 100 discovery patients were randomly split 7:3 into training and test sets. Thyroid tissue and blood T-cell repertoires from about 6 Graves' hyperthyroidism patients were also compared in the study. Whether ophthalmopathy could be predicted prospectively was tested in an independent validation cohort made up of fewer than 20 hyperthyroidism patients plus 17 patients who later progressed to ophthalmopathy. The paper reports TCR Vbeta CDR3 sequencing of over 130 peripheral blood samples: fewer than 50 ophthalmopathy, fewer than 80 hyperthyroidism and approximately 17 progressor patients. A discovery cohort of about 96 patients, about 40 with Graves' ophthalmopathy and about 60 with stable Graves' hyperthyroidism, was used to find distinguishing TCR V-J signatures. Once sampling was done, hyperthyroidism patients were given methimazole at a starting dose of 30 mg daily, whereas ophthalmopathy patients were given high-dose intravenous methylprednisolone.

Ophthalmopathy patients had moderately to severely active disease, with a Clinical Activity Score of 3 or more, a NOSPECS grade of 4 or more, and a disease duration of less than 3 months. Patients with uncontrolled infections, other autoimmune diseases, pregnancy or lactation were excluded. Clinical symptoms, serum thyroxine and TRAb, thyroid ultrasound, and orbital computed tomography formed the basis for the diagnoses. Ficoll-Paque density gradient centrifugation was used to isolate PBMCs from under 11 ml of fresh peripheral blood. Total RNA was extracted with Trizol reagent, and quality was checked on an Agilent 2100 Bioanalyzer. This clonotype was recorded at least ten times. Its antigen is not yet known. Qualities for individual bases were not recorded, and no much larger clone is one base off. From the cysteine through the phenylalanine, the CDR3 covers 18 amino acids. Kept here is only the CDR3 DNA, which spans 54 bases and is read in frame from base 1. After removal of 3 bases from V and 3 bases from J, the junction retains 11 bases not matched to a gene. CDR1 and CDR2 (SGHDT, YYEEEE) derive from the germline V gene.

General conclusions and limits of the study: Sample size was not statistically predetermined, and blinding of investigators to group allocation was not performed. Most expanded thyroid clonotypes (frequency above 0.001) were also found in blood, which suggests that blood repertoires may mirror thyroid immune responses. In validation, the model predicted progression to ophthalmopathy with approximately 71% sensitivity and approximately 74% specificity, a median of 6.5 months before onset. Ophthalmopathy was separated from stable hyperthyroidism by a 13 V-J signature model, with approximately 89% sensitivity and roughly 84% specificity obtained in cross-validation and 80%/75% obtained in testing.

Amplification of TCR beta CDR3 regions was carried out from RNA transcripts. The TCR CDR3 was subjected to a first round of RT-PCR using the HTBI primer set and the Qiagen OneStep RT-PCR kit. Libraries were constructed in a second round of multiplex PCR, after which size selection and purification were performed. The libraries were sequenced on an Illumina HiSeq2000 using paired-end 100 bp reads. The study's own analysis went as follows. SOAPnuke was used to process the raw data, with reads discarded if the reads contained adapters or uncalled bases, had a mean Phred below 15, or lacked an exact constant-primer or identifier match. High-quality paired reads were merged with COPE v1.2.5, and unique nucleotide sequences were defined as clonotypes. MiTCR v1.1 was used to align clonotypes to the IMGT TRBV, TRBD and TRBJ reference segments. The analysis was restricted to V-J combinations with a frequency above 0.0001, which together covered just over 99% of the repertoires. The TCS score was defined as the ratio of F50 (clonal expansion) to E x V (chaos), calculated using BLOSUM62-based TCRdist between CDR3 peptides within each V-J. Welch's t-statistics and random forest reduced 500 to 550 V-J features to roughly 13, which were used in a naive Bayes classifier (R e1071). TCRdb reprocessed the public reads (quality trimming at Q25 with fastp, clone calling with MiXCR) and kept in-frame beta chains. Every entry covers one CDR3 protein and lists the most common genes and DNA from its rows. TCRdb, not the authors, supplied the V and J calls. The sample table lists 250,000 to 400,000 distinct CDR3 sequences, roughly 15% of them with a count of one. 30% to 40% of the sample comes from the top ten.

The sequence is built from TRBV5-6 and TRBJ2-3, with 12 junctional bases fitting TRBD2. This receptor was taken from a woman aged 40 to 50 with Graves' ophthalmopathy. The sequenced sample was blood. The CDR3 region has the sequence CASSSPRGLAGATDTQYF. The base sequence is TGTGCCAGCAGCTCCCCCCGGGGACTAGCGGGCGCAACAGATACGCAGTATTTT.